A single sample is the source of the 25 T cell receptor beta chains below, sequenced in a study of T cell responses to AZD1222 COVID-19 vaccine. TCRdb's table, derived via immunoSEQ multiplex PCR, lists solely in-frame clones and lacks some. The repertoire has roughly 180,000 clones, around 92% of them found once; the top ten carry roughly a tenth. This specimen was peripheral blood, taken on day 0 of AZD1222 vaccination. The receptors stem from an adult in good health.

The chain is built from TRBV30 and TRBJ1-2; TRBD1 matches at 7 bases. This CDR3 is built from 14 residues. Germline values: CDR1 GTSNPN, CDR2 SVGIG (reference sequence). The junction had 5 bases not matched to a gene; V was cut back by 2 bases and J by 2 bases. CDR3 bases: TGTGCCTGGAGTCCCAGGGGGGGCAACTATGGCTACACCTTC. This gives the protein CAWSPRGGNYGYTF.

The rearrangement links TRBV6-5 to TRBJ1-1; TRBD1 matches 9 bases. V lost 6 bases to trimming and J lost 1 base; unmatched junction nucleotides: 6. Germline lookup yields CDR1 MNHEY and CDR2 SVGAGI. This CDR3 is built from 15 residues. The chain's CDR3 is CASRQQGARNTEAFF. The CDR3, as DNA: TGTGCCAGCAGGCAACAGGGGGCGCGGAACACTGAAGCTTTCTTT.

The V and J genes are TRBV27 and TRBJ2-7; 10 bases are shared with TRBD1. Germline V gene lookup returns CDR1 MNHEY and CDR2 SMNVEV (reference sequence). This CDR3 comprises 14 residues. With 5 bases clipped from V and 4 bases from J, the junction kept 5 bases outside the gene matches. CDR3 nucleotide sequence: TGTGCCAGCAGTCCGGGGACAGGGGTTTACGAGCAGTACTTC. Amino acid sequence: CASSPGTGVYEQYF.

The J gene is TRBJ2-1, the V gene TRBV5-1, with no clear D. This CDR3 contains 13 residues. V was pared by 1 base and J by 6 bases, with 8 bases between. Germline CDR1 is SGHRS and CDR2 is YFSETQ. CDR3 coding DNA: TGCGCCAGCAGCTTGCGGGTGGGCAATGAGCAGTTCTTC. This encodes CASSLRVGNEQFF.

The V and J genes are TRBV7-8 and TRBJ2-3, with D perhaps matching TRBD1 (5 bases). Trimming took 5 bases from V and 2 from J, leaving 11 bases between them. This CDR3 contains 14 residues. The germline V gene encodes CDR1 SGHVS and CDR2 FQNEAQ. The CDR3 bases are TGTGCCAGCAGCCCGGACAAGTTCACAGATACGCAGTATTTT. Translation gives CASSPDKFTDTQYF.

The V call is TRBV7-3, the J call TRBJ2-5, with D perhaps matching TRBD2 (5 bases). The V gene lost 2 bases and the J gene lost 1 base, with 8 bases spanning the gap. CDR3 length equals 14 residues. In germline, CDR1 is SGHTA, CDR2 FQGTGA. The CDR3 spells CASSLGGSQETQYF. The CDR3 DNA is TGTGCCAGCAGCTTAGGAGGATCCCAAGAGACCCAGTACTTC.

This chain links TRBV27 with TRBJ2-1, with no clear D. V lost 3 bases, J lost 7 bases, and 10 bases lay in between. Per the germline V gene, CDR1 is MNHEY and CDR2 is SMNVEV (reference sequence). The CDR3 is made up of 13 amino acids. The CDR3 reads CASSFSFLNEQFF. The CDR3 DNA reads as TGTGCCAGCAGTTTCTCTTTTTTAAATGAGCAGTTCTTC.

A word on this clone: Relative to the germline gene, one junction end is altered; a read error may explain this. The chain joins TRBV7-7 to TRBJ2-5, with 10 positions matching TRBD1. Looked up from germline, CDR1 is SSHAT and CDR2 is FNYEAQ (reference sequence). The CDR3 sequence is 15 residues long. The CDR3 protein is CASSAAGTGVETQYF. DNA for the CDR3: TGTGCTAGCAGCGCCGCCGGGACAGGGGTAGAGACCCAGTACTTC.

The V call is TRBV29-1, the J call TRBJ2-7; D is ambiguous. Trimming left V 7 bases short and J 5 bases short, with 12 bases between. The CDR3 is made up of 11 amino acids. Per germline, CDR1 SQVTM and CDR2 ANQGSEA. As DNA, the CDR3 is TGCAGCGCTGAGTGGCATAACGAGCAGTACTTC. This sequence encodes CSAEWHNEQYF.

The CDR3 DNA sequence: TGTGCCAGCAGTGACCATACAGGGATGGGCAATCAGCCCCAGCATTTT. Translation gives CASSDHTGMGNQPQHF. The chain joins TRBV25-1 to TRBJ1-5, with D tentatively TRBD1 (6 bases). From germline, CDR1 is MGHDK and CDR2 SYGVNS. The CDR3 sequence is 16 residues long. V lost 3 bases and J lost 2, with 14 bases in between.

V gene TRBV5-5 combines with J gene TRBJ2-7; 7 nucleotides agree with TRBD1. The CDR3 contains 15 residues. Trimming cost V 1 base and J 3 bases; bases outside gene matches: 7. Germline values: CDR1 SGHKS, CDR2 YYEKEE (reference sequence). The CDR3 nucleotides are TGTGCCAGCAGCTTGTGGACAGGAGCTGACTACGAGCAGTACTTC. Amino acids: CASSLWTGADYEQYF.

The chain combines TRBV6-1 with TRBJ1-2; TRBD1 aligns across 8 bases. This CDR3 has 16 amino acids. V lost 2 bases, J lost 6 bases, and 11 bases stayed unmatched. Germline loops: CDR1 MNHNS, CDR2 SASEGT. The CDR3 spells CASSETWTGLWDGYTF. In DNA form, the CDR3 reads TGTGCCAGCAGTGAAACCTGGACAGGGCTATGGGATGGCTACACCTTC.

The rearrangement uses TRBV5-6 and TRBJ2-7; tentative D call: TRBD1 (5 bases). The CDR3 loop spans 13 amino acids. Germline CDR1 SGHDT, CDR2 YYEEEE. V lost 3 bases and J 2 bases, leaving 9 bases between the germline ends. The CDR3 region is CASSWGRTYEQYF. The CDR3 nucleotides are TGTGCCAGCAGCTGGGGCAGGACCTACGAGCAGTACTTC. The full variable domain, with the rest looked up from reference TRBV5-6 and TRBJ2-7, is DAGVTQSPTHLIKTRGQQVTLRCSPKSGHDTVSWYQQALGQGPQFIFQYYEEEERQRGNFPDRFSGHQFPNYSSELNVNALLLGDSALYLCASSWGRTYEQYFGPGTRLTVT.

The genes are TRBV27 and TRBJ1-6; 8 bases map to TRBD1. CDR1 and CDR2 (germline): MNHEY, SMNVEV (reference sequence). CDR3 length: 16 amino acids. V was clipped by 2 bases and J by 5 bases; unmatched bases: 5. The CDR3 DNA sequence: TGTGCCAGCAGTTTAGGGACAGGACTGGATAATTCACCCCTCCACTTT. Its protein product is CASSLGTGLDNSPLHF.

In its sample, this clone was seen once. V and J are TRBV24-1 and TRBJ1-2; 10 bases align to TRBD1. With V trimmed by 3 bases and J by 7 bases, 1 base remained unmatched. The CDR3 runs 13 residues. CDR1 KGHDR and CDR2 SFDVKD come from the germline V gene. Here the CDR3 reads CATSDRDRGGYTF. For the CDR3, the DNA is TGTGCCACCAGTGATCGGGACAGGGGTGGCTACACCTTC.

The chain couples TRBV6-2 or TRBV6-3 to TRBJ2-1, with D tentatively TRBD1 or TRBD2 (5 bases each). The CDR3 is 13 residues long. The V and J ends lost 6 bases and 8 bases respectively, with 14 bases between them. The germline V gene has CDR1 MNHEY and CDR2 SVGEGT. The CDR3 sequence is CASSLFRGDEQFF. The DNA of the CDR3 is TGTGCCAGCAGCCTTTTCCGGGGCGATGAGCAGTTCTTC.

The chain is built from TRBV13 and TRBJ1-1; tentatively, D is TRBD1 (6 bases). Trimming took 6 bases from V and 3 from J, leaving 17 bases between them. The CDR3 has 15 amino acids. Germline V gene data show CDR1 as PRHDT and CDR2 as FYEKMQ (reference sequence). The CDR3 nucleotides are TGTGCCAGCAGTCGACCACAGGGAATGGACACTGAAGCTTTCTTT. Its translation: CASSRPQGMDTEAFF.

A word on this clone: The junction shows a germline mismatch at one end, possibly a read error. This chain connects TRBV9 to TRBJ1-2; 10 bases match TRBD1. CDR1 SGDLS and CDR2 YYNGEE come from the germline V gene. The CDR3 covers 13 residues. This CDR3 is CASSPDGGQGPDF. As DNA, the CDR3 is TGTGCCAGCAGCCCCGATGGGGGACAGGGGCCAGATTTC. Full variable domain (missing parts from reference TRBV9 and TRBJ1-2): DSGVTQTPKHLITATGQRVTLRCSPRSGDLSVYWYQQSLDQGLQFLIQYYNGEERAKGNILERFSAQQFPDLHSELNLSSLELGDSALYFCASSPDGGQGPDFGSGTRLTVV.

The chain uses TRBV28 and TRBJ2-5; the D gene is possibly TRBD2 (6 bases). Germline-derived CDR1 and CDR2 are MDHEN and SYDVKM. The CDR3 totals 13 residues. V lost 6 bases to trimming and J lost 4 bases, with 12 bases between them. CDR3 sequence (DNA): TGTGCCAGCAGCCTAGGGACTTTAGAGACCCAGTACTTC. Translated: CASSLGTLETQYF.

In DNA, the CDR3 is TGTGCCAGCAGCTTAGAGTTTGGGGGCTATGAGCAGTTCTTC. Encoded protein: CASSLEFGGYEQFF. V usage is TRBV7-2 and J usage is TRBJ2-1; maybe TRBD1 (6 bases). The CDR3 runs to 14 residues. V lost 1 base and J lost 8, with 12 bases in between. CDR1 is SGHTA, CDR2 FQGNSA, per germline.

The chain joins TRBV28 to TRBJ1-2; maybe TRBD1 (5 bases). In germline, CDR1 is MDHEN, CDR2 SYDVKM. There are 15 residues in the CDR3. V was clipped by 7 bases and J by 8 bases, with 23 bases between them. The CDR3 DNA reads as TGTGCCAGCACCCCCAGCGCGGGGACTGCTGGCGGCTACACCTTC. Protein product: CASTPSAGTAGGYTF.

This clone has just one count. The V and J genes are TRBV18 and TRBJ2-5; 8 bases match TRBD1. The J segment lost 1 base and the V segment lost 3 bases, leaving 1 base of the junction unmatched. Germline V gene lookup returns CDR1 KGHSH and CDR2 LQKENI. This CDR3 contains 14 residues. CDR3 amino acids: CASSPGTGQETQYF. In nucleotides, the CDR3 is TGTGCCAGCTCACCGGGGACAGGCCAAGAGACCCAGTACTTC. Based on the CDR3 plus reference TRBV18 and TRBJ2-5, the full variable domain is NAGVMQNPRHLVRRRGQEARLRCSPMKGHSHVYWYRQLPEEGLKFMVYLQKENIIDESGMPKERFSAEFPKEGPSILRIQQVVRGDSAAYFCASSPGTGQETQYFGPGTRLLVL.

The chain recombines TRBV28 with TRBJ2-5; TRBD1 matches 9 bases. There are 13 residues in the CDR3. With V trimmed by 8 bases and J by 4 bases, 5 bases remained unmatched. Germline V gene data show CDR1 as MDHEN and CDR2 as SYDVKM. CDR3 protein: CASLTGGVETQYF. For the CDR3, the DNA is TGTGCCAGCCTAACAGGGGGCGTAGAGACCCAGTACTTC.

The chain uses TRBV2 and TRBJ1-2; D remains unclear. Between the trimmed V and J ends, which lost 4 bases and 6 bases, there was a span of 15 bases. In germline, CDR1 is SNHLY, CDR2 FYNNEI. The CDR3 totals 14 residues. This CDR3 reads CASSGRGPVDGYTF. The CDR3 DNA follows: TGTGCCAGCAGTGGAAGAGGACCCGTGGATGGCTACACCTTC.

The CDR3 coding sequence is TGTGCCACCAGCAGGAGCGCGGGACAGGGCTCTGGCTACACCTTC. Translation gives CATSRSAGQGSGYTF. The chain recombines TRBV15 with TRBJ1-2; 9 nucleotides align to TRBD1. In germline, CDR1 is LNHNV, CDR2 YYDKDF (reference sequence). J lost 7 bases, V lost 3 bases, and 9 bases had no gene match. The CDR3 length is 15 residues.